A selection of T cell receptor beta chains follows, all from one sample in a study of T cell responses to AZD1222 COVID-19 vaccine. The protocol was immunoSEQ multiplex PCR, while the TCRdb copy is restricted to in-frame clones and leaves out a portion. This table holds 150,000 to 200,000 clones, 90% to 95% found once. The specimen comprised peripheral blood, sampled 28 days after the second dose of the MenACWY control vaccine. The receptors stem from an adult who received the MenACWY meningococcal vaccine as a control. Both conserved end residues are part of each CDR3. Size values are once, few and many counts, or a class for expanded clones, and some rows have none.

.	TRBV28	CASSFNGRYEQYF
.	TRBV5-5	CASSLEAAGVDGYTF
.	TRBV27	CASSLARDATIYF
.	TRBV30	CAWSVKNTRGYTF
.	TRBV6-4	CASSEGLAGGHEQFF
.	TRBV6-5	CASSSNRAGVGYTF
once	TRBV6-1	CASSEVGNTIYF
.	TRBV4-1	CASSQEVRQGNTIYF
.	TRBV27	CASKTGDNTDTQYF
.	TRBV27	CASRPWAGEQFF
.	TRBV3-1/TRBV3-2	CASSQEDRTNYGYTF
.	TRBV6-5	CASSDPSGGRQFF
.	TRBV12-3/TRBV12-4	CASSGRGDQPQHF
.	TRBV28	CASSSQGMTNEKLFF
.	TRBV20-1	CSASRHQSMNTEAFF
.	TRBV2	CASSVTTGELFF
.	TRBV24-1	CATSDGRTNQPQHF
.	TRBV19	CASSTGQGNSPLHF
.	TRBV4-1	CASRPSRGGLEETQYF
.	TRBV20-1	CSVRITDTQYF
.	TRBV6-5	CASTRGGPGNTIYF
.	TRBV30	CAWSVGAPYEQYF
.	TRBV6-6	CASSGISYNEQFF
.	TRBV10-1	CASSGQTVNEQFF
.	TRBV6-6	CASSSPGQTTGELFF
once	TRBV6-5	CASSYTRTGSTGELFF